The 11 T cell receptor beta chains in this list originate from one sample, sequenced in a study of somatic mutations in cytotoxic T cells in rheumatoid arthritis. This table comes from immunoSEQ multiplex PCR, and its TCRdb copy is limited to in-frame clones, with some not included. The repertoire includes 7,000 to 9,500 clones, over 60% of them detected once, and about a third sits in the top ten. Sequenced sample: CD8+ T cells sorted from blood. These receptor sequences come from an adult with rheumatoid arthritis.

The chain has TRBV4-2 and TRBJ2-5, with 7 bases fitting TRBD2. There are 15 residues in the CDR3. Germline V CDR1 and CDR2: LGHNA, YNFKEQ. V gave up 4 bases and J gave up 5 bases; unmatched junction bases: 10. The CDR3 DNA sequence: TGTGCCAGCAGCCCCCGGCGGGGGATTTTGGAGACCCAGTACTTC. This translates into CASSPRRGILETQYF.

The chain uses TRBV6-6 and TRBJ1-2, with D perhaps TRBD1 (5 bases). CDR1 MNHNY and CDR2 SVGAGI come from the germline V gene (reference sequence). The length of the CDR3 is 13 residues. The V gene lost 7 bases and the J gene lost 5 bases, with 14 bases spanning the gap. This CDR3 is CASNLGPTYGYTF. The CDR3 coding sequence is TGTGCCAGCAACCTGGGACCGACGTATGGCTACACCTTC.

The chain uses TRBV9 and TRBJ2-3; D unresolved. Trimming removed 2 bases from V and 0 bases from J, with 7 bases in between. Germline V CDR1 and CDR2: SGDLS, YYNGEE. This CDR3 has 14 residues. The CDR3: CASSVTRSTDTQYF. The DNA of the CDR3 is TGTGCCAGCAGCGTCACTCGTAGCACAGATACGCAGTATTTT.

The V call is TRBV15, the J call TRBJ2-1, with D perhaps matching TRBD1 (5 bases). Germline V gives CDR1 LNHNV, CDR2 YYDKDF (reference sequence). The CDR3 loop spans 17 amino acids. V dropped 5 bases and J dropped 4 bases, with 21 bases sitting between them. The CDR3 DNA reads TGTGCCACCAGCCCAAAAAGGCAGGGTAGTCGGTACAATGAGCAGTTCTTC. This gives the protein CATSPKRQGSRYNEQFF.

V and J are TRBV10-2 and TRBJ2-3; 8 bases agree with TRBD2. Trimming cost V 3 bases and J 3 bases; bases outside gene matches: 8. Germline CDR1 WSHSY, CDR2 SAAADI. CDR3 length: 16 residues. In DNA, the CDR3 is TGCGCCAGCAGTGAAGGAATAGCGGGGCTTACAGATACGCAGTATTTT. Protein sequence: CASSEGIAGLTDTQYF.

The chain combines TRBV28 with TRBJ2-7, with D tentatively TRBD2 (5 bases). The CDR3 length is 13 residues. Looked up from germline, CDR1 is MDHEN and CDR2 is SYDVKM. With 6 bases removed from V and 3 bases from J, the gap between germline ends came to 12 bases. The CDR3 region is CASSLGNHYEQYF. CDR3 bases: TGTGCCAGCAGCCTCGGGAACCACTACGAGCAGTACTTC.

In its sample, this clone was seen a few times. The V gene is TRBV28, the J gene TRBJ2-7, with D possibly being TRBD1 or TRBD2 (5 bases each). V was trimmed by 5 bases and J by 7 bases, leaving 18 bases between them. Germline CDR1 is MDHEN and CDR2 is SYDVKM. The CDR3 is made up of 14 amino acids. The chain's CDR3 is CASSGTAVSGEQYF. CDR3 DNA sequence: TGTGCCAGCAGTGGGACCGCTGTGTCTGGGGAGCAGTACTTC.

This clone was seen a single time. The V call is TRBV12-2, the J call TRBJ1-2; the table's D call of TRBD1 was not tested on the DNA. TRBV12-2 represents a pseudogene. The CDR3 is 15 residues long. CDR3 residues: CASRKGDPFCYGYTF. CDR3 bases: TGTGCAAGTCGTAAGGGGGATCCCTTTTGTTATGGCTACACCTTC.

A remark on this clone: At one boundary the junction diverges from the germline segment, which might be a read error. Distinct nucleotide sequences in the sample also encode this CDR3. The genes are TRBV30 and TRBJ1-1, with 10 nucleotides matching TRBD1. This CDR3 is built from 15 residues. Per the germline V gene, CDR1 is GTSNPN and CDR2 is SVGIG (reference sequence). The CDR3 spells CAWSTDDRGRTEAFF. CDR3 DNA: TGTGCTTGGAGTACCGATGACAGGGGGCGAACTGAAGCTTTCTTT. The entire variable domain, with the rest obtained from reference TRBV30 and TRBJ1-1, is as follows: SQTIHQWPATLVQPVGSPLSLECTVEGTSNPNLYWYRQAAGRGLQLLFYSVGIGQISSEVPQNLSASRPQDRQFILSSKKLLLSDSGFYLCAWSTDDRGRTEAFFGQGTRLTVV.

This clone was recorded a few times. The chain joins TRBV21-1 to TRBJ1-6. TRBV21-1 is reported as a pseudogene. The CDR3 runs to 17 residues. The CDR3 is CASSKTRRGCGNSPLHF. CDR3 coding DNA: TGTGCCAGCAGCAAAACTAGAAGGGGATGTGGTAATTCACCCCTCCACTTT.

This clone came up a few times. CDR3 region: CASSLAGRPLHF. The DNA for the CDR3 is TGTGCCAGCAGCTTAGCGGGGAGACCCCTCCACTTT. This chain links TRBV7-9 with TRBJ1-6, with no clear D. The germline CDR1 and CDR2 sequences are SEHNR and FQNEAQ (reference sequence). V was cut by 0 bases and J by 12 bases, with 6 bases left in between. This CDR3 has 12 amino acids.